The clone carrying this T cell receptor (beta chain) has at least ten counts. TCRdb redid the calling of the RACE reads with MiXCR, one entry per CDR3 protein. The repertoire consists of about 99,000 distinct CDR3 sequences, with around 11% occurring once and the leading ten covering less than 2.5%. V dropped 0 bases and J dropped 1 base, with 3 bases sitting between them. Germline CDR1 and CDR2: SGHTA and FQGNSA. The CDR3 consists of 14 residues. Time point in this sample: patch test 1, 2 weeks after DPC sensitization. The treatment: therapeutic diphenylcyclopropenone sensitization with weekly scalp DPC. This entry belongs to a study of human T cells and chemical hapten exposure.

The gene calls are TRBV7-2 and TRBJ2-2, with D uncertain. The sequencing used whole blood, collected in connection with sensitization to the hapten diphenylcyclopropenone (DPC). The TCR comes from a woman in her 40s with alopecia areata. Some clones in this sample may be carry-over from other donors' samples. CDR3 in DNA: TGTGCCAGCAGCTTAGCTGGGAACACCGGGGAGCTGTTTTTT. Its translation: CASSLAGNTGELFF.